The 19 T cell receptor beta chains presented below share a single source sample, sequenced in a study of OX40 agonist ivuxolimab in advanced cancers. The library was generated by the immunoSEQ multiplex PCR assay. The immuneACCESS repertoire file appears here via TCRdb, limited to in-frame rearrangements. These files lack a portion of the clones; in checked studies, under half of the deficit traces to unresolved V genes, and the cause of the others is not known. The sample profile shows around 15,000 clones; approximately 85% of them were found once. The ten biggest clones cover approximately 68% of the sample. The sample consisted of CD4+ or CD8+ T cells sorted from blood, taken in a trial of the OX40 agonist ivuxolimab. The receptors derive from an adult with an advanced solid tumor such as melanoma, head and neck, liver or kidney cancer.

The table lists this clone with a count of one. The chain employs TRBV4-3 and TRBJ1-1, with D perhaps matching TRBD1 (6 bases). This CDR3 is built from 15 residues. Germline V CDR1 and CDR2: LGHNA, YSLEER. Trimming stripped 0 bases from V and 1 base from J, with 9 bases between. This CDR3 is CASSQDRGQNTEAFF. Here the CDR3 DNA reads TGCGCCAGCAGCCAAGATCGGGGGCAGAACACTGAAGCTTTCTTT.

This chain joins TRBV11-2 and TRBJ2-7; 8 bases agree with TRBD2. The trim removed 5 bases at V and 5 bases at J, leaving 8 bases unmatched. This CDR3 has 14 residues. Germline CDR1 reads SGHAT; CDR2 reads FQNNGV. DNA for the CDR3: TGTGCCAGCAGCAGAAGCCGGGAGGGCCACGAGCAGTACTTC. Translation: CASSRSREGHEQYF.

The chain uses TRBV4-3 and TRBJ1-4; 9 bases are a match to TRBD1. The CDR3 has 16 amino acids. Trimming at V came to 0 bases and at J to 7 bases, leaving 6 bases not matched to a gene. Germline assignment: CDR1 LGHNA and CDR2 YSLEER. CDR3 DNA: TGCGCCAGCAGCCAAGACCTAACAGGGGGCGGTGAAAAACTGTTTTTT. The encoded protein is CASSQDLTGGGEKLFF.

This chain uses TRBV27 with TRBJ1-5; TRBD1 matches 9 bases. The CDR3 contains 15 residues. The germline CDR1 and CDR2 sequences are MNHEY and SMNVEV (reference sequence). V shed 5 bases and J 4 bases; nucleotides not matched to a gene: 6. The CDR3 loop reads CASSQTGGRNQPQHF. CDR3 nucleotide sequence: TGTGCCAGCAGTCAGACAGGGGGGAGGAATCAGCCCCAGCATTTT.

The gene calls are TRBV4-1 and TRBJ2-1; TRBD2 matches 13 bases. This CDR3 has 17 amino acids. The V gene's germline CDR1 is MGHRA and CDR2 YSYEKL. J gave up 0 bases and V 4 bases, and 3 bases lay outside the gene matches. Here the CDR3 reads CASSRGTSGTSYNEQFF. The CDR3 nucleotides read TGCGCCAGCAGCCGAGGGACTAGCGGGACCTCCTACAATGAGCAGTTCTTC.

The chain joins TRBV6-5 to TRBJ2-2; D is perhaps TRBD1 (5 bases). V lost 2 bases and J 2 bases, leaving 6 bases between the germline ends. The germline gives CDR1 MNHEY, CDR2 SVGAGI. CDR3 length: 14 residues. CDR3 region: CASSYGANTGELFF. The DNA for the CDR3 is TGTGCCAGCAGTTACGGGGCTAACACCGGGGAGCTGTTTTTT.

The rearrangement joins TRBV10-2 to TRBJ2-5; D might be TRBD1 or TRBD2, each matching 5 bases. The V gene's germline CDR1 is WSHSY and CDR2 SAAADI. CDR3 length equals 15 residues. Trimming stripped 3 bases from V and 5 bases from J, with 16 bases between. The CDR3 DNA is TGCGCCAGCAGTGACCCCTTGGGACCGGGGGAGACCCAGTACTTC. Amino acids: CASSDPLGPGETQYF.

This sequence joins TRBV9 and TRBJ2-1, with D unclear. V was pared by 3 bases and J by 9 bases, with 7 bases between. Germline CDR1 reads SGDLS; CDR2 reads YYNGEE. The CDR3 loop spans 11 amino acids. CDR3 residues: CASSDLGEQFF. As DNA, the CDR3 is TGTGCCAGCAGCGATCTCGGTGAGCAGTTCTTC.

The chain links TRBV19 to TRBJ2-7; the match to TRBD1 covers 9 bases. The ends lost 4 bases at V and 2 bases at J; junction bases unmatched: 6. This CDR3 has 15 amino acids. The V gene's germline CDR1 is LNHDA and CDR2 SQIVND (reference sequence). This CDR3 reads CASSSAGTGTYEQYF. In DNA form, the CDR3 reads TGTGCCAGTAGTAGCGCCGGGACAGGGACCTACGAGCAGTACTTC.

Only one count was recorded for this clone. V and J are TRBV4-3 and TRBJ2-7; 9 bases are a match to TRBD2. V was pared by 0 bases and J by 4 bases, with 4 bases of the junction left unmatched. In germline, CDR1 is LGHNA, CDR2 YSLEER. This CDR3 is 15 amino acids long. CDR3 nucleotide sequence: TGCGCCAGCAGCCAAGACGTTAGCGGGAGTTACGAGCAGTACTTC. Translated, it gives CASSQDVSGSYEQYF.

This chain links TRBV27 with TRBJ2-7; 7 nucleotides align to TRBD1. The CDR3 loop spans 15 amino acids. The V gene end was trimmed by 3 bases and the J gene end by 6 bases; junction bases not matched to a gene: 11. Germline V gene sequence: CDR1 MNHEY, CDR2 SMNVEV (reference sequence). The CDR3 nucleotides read TGTGCCAGCAGTTTGGTAGGGGGCCGGGTCGGCGAGCAGTACTTC. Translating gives CASSLVGGRVGEQYF.

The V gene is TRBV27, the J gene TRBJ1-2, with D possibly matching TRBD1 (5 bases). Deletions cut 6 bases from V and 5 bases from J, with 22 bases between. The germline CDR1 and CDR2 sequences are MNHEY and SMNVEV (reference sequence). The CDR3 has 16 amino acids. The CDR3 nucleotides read TGTGCCAGCAGCTTGGCCGGGGGGGGTTTCCCGTATGGCTACACCTTC. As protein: CASSLAGGGFPYGYTF.

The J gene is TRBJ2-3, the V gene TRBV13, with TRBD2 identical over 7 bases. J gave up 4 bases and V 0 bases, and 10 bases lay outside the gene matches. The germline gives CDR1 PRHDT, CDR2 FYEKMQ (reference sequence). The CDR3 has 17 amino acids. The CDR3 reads CASSLGARGGIADTQYF. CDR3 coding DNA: TGTGCCAGCAGCTTAGGTGCCCGCGGGGGTATCGCAGATACGCAGTATTTT.

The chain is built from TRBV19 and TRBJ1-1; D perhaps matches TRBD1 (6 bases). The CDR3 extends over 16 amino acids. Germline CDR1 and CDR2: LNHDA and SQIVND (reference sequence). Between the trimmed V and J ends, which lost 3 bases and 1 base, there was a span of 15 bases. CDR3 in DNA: TGTGCCAGTAGTATCGGAGGAGGGGGGACGAACACTGAAGCTTTCTTT. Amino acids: CASSIGGGGTNTEAFF. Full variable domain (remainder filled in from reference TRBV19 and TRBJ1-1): DGGITQSPKYLFRKEGQNVTLSCEQNLNHDAMYWYRQDPGQGLRLIYYSQIVNDFQKGDIAEGYSVSREKKESFPLTVTSAQKNPTAFYLCASSIGGGGTNTEAFFGQGTRLTVV.

DNA for the CDR3: TGTGCCAGCAGTTTCCCAGGGGCCTACGAGCAGTACTTC. Translated, it gives CASSFPGAYEQYF. The chain uses TRBV6-6 and TRBJ2-7; D might be TRBD1 (6 bases). Germline loops: CDR1 MNHNY, CDR2 SVGAGI (reference sequence). The CDR3 is made up of 13 amino acids. V lost 4 bases, J lost 2 bases, and 9 bases lay in between.

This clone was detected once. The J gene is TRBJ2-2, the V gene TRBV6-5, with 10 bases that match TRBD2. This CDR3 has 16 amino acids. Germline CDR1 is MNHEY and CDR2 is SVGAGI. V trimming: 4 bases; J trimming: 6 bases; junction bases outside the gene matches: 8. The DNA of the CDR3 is TGTGCCAGCAGTTGGCTAGCGGGAGAAGGTCCCGGGGAGCTGTTTTTT. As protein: CASSWLAGEGPGELFF.

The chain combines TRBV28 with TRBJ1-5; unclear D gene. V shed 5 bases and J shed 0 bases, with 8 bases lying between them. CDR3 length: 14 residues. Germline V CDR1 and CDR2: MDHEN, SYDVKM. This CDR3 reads CASSRQVSNQPQHF. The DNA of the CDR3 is TGTGCCAGCAGTCGACAAGTTAGCAATCAGCCCCAGCATTTT. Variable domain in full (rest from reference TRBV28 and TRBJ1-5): DVKVTQSSRYLVKRTGEKVFLECVQDMDHENMFWYRQDPGLGLRLIYFSYDVKMKEKGDIPEGYSVSREKKERFSLILESASTNQTSMYLCASSRQVSNQPQHFGDGTRLSIL.

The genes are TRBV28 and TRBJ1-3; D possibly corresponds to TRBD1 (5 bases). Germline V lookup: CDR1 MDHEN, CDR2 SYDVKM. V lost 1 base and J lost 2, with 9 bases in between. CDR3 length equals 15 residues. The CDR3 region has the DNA TGTGCCAGCAGTTTATTTGGGACGGCTGGAAACACCATATATTTT. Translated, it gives CASSLFGTAGNTIYF.

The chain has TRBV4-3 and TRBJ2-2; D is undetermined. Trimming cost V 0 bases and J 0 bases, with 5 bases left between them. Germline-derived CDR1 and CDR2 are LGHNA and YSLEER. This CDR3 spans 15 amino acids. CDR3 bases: TGCGCCAGCAGCCAAGAGGGGACGAACACCGGGGAGCTGTTTTTT. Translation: CASSQEGTNTGELFF.